Listed here is a single T cell receptor (beta chain). CDR1 is LGHNA and CDR2 is YSLEER in the germline V gene. The CDR3 spans 17 residues. V lost 1 base to trimming and J lost 2 bases, with 15 bases between them. The sample comes from a study of shared clonotypes between healthy human individuals. Naive CD8 cells were CD45RO-negative, positively selected for CCR7, excluding terminally differentiated effector memory CD45RA+ cells. Some clones are missing from TCRdb's copy, which holds only in-frame ones; the method was immunoSEQ multiplex PCR. In the table there are millions of clones, roughly 95% of which are singletons.

Material for sequencing was naive CD8+ T cells sorted from blood. This TCR derives from a man between 18 and 29 years old in good health. V and J are TRBV4-3 and TRBJ2-1; D perhaps matches TRBD2 (5 bases). The CDR3 nucleotides are TGCGCCAGCAGCCAAGTGTACAGCGGCTGGACCTACAATGAGCAGTTCTTC. This codes for CASSQVYSGWTYNEQFF.